Each of the 31 T cell receptor beta chains below was sequenced from the same sample in a study of T cell responses to AZD1222 COVID-19 vaccine. Some clones are missing from TCRdb's copy, which holds only in-frame ones; the method was immunoSEQ multiplex PCR. The sample lists 130,000 to 150,000 clones, roughly 92% occurring once. Specimen: peripheral blood, collected on day 0 of AZD1222 vaccination. The receptors here all came from an adult in good health.

V is TRBV2 and J is TRBJ1-4; D remains ambiguous. CDR3 length equals 12 residues. CDR1 and CDR2 (germline): SNHLY, FYNNEI. V shed 6 bases and J shed 7 bases, with 9 bases lying between them. Here the CDR3 reads CASRGSGEKLFF. CDR3 DNA: TGTGCCAGCAGAGGGTCAGGTGAAAAACTGTTTTTT.

J is TRBJ2-7 and V is TRBV5-1; D unclear. The CDR3 is made up of 17 amino acids. CDR1 SGHRS and CDR2 YFSETQ come from the germline V gene. Trimming took 2 bases from V and 5 from J, leaving 23 bases between them. The CDR3 DNA sequence: TGCGCCAGCAGCTTTATTCCCCATAGTGGGCCCCCCCACGAGCAGTACTTC. Residues: CASSFIPHSGPPHEQYF.

The chain has TRBV19 and TRBJ1-5; D perhaps matches TRBD1 (5 bases). This CDR3 spans 15 amino acids. Germline V gene lookup returns CDR1 LNHDA and CDR2 SQIVND (reference sequence). The V gene lost 3 bases and the J gene lost 1 base, with 10 bases spanning the gap. CDR3 protein: CASSISGVSNQPQHF. CDR3 in DNA: TGTGCCAGTAGTATTTCGGGGGTGAGCAATCAGCCCCAGCATTTT.

The chain is built from TRBV6-5 and TRBJ1-2; no clear D gene. In germline, CDR1 is MNHEY, CDR2 SVGAGI. This CDR3 spans 12 amino acids. In nucleotides, the CDR3 is TGTGCTAGCGGCCTGACGGGTCGGGACTACACCTTC. Its translation: CASGLTGRDYTF.

The gene calls are TRBV9 and TRBJ2-1, with 9 nucleotides matching TRBD2. Trimming cost V 4 bases and J 4 bases; bases outside gene matches: 9. There are 16 residues in the CDR3. Germline V CDR1 and CDR2: SGDLS, YYNGEE. CDR3 sequence: CASSIVPGLAYNEQFF. The CDR3 DNA sequence: TGTGCCAGCAGCATCGTTCCGGGACTAGCTTACAATGAGCAGTTCTTC.

This chain connects TRBV15 to TRBJ2-1, with 10 bases that match TRBD2. CDR3 length: 15 residues. Germline CDR1 and CDR2: LNHNV and YYDKDF (reference sequence). After removal of 5 bases from V and 6 bases from J, the junction contained 7 bases not matched to a gene. CDR3 sequence: CATSGGLAATNEQFF. CDR3 nucleotides: TGTGCCACCAGCGGTGGACTAGCGGCTACCAATGAGCAGTTCTTC.

The rearrangement links TRBV9 to TRBJ1-3, with D uncertain. The length of the CDR3 is 14 residues. Germline V gene data show CDR1 as SGDLS and CDR2 as YYNGEE. Trimming removed 4 bases from V and 4 bases from J, with 12 bases in between. CDR3 nucleotides: TGTGCCAGCAGCACCACCTTGGGGGGAAACACCATATATTTT. This sequence encodes CASSTTLGGNTIYF. The full variable domain, its missing parts supplied by reference TRBV9 and TRBJ1-3, is DSGVTQTPKHLITATGQRVTLRCSPRSGDLSVYWYQQSLDQGLQFLIQYYNGEERAKGNILERFSAQQFPDLHSELNLSSLELGDSALYFCASSTTLGGNTIYFGEGSWLTVV.

This chain links TRBV7-9 with TRBJ1-3, with a weak D call TRBD1 (5 bases). This CDR3 contains 18 residues. V was pared by 0 bases and J by 0 bases, with 15 bases between. Germline V lookup: CDR1 SEHNR, CDR2 FQNEAQ (reference sequence). The CDR3 loop is CASSLAANFRVSGNTIYF. The CDR3 nucleotides are TGTGCCAGCAGCTTAGCGGCGAACTTCAGGGTCTCTGGAAACACCATATATTTT.

The chain is built from TRBV7-9 and TRBJ1-2, with D possibly matching TRBD1 (5 bases). Trimming took 5 bases from V and 0 from J, leaving 13 bases between them. Germline loops: CDR1 SEHNR, CDR2 FQNEAQ (reference sequence). The length of the CDR3 is 15 residues. In nucleotides, the CDR3 is TGTGCCAGCAGCAAAGGGACCGTAGCTAACTATGGCTACACCTTC. Protein sequence: CASSKGTVANYGYTF. Looking up the rest from reference TRBV7-9 and TRBJ1-2 gives the full variable domain: DTGVSQNPRHKITKRGQNVTFRCDPISEHNRLYWYRQTLGQGPEFLTYFQNEAQLEKSRLLSDRFSAERPKGSFSTLEIQRTEQGDSAMYLCASSKGTVANYGYTFGSGTRLTVV.

The DNA for the CDR3 is TGTGCCAGTAGTATAGGCCAGAATGAAAAACTGTTTTTT. This sequence encodes CASSIGQNEKLFF. The rearrangement links TRBV19 to TRBJ1-4; unclear D gene. V gave up 1 base and J gave up 5 bases, with 5 bases separating them. Germline lookup yields CDR1 LNHDA and CDR2 SQIVND (reference sequence). This CDR3 has 13 residues. The entire variable domain, with the rest obtained from reference TRBV19 and TRBJ1-4, is as follows: DGGITQSPKYLFRKEGQNVTLSCEQNLNHDAMYWYRQDPGQGLRLIYYSQIVNDFQKGDIAEGYSVSREKKESFPLTVTSAQKNPTAFYLCASSIGQNEKLFFGSGTQLSVL.

This chain joins TRBV27 and TRBJ1-2, with 7 bases that match TRBD1. The junction had 9 bases not matched to a gene; V was cut back by 0 bases and J by 5 bases. The germline CDR1 and CDR2 sequences are MNHEY and SMNVEV (reference sequence). The CDR3 spans 16 residues. The CDR3 here is CASSLSGEQGWYGYTF. CDR3 coding DNA: TGTGCCAGCAGTTTATCGGGGGAACAGGGGTGGTATGGCTACACCTTC.

This clone was observed once. The V gene is TRBV10-1, the J gene TRBJ1-5; D is possibly TRBD1 (6 bases). The CDR3 extends over 16 amino acids. Per germline, CDR1 WNHNN and CDR2 SYGVQD (reference sequence). V was pared by 2 bases and J by 9 bases, with 20 bases between. CDR3 DNA sequence: TGCGCCAGCAGTGAGGGTGACAGGAGGGGCTCTTGGCCCCAGCATTTT. It yields the protein CASSEGDRRGSWPQHF.

The chain employs TRBV19 and TRBJ1-6; D might be TRBD1 (6 bases). Germline loops: CDR1 LNHDA, CDR2 SQIVND (reference sequence). The CDR3 covers 14 residues. With 3 bases removed from V and 7 bases from J, the gap between germline ends came to 10 bases. The CDR3 is CASSMLGTNSPLHF. CDR3 sequence (DNA): TGTGCCAGTAGTATGCTCGGGACAAATTCACCCCTCCACTTT.

The chain joins TRBV29-1 to TRBJ2-7; TRBD2 might be the D (5 bases). Germline CDR1 SQVTM, CDR2 ANQGSEA. The CDR3 spans 11 residues. Between the trimmed V and J ends, which lost 6 bases and 3 bases, there was a span of 9 bases. The CDR3 here is CSVGDYYEQYF. The CDR3 DNA sequence: TGCAGCGTCGGGGATTACTACGAGCAGTACTTC.

Note on this clone: The same CDR3 arises from other DNA sequences in this sample as well. The CDR3 bases are TGTGCCAGCAGTTTAGGGCAGGGCTCCTACGAGCAGTACTTC. Translation gives CASSLGQGSYEQYF. The genes are TRBV27 and TRBJ2-7; D is perhaps TRBD1 (5 bases). Trimming removed 2 bases from V and 0 bases from J, with 8 bases in between. The CDR3 is 14 residues long. Germline V CDR1 and CDR2: MNHEY, SMNVEV (reference sequence).

The chain links TRBV19 to TRBJ2-7, with 7 nucleotides matching TRBD2. Germline V gene sequence: CDR1 LNHDA, CDR2 SQIVND (reference sequence). The CDR3 is 15 residues long. Unmatched junction bases numbered 9, after V lost 3 bases and J lost 4 bases. CDR3 nucleotides: TGTGCCAGTAGTATGGGGAGGGGCAGCGAATACGAGCAGTACTTC. Its protein product is CASSMGRGSEYEQYF.

V gene TRBV18 combines with J gene TRBJ2-3; 13 nucleotides match TRBD2. Germline loops: CDR1 KGHSH, CDR2 LQKENI. The ends lost 0 bases at V and 0 bases at J; junction bases unmatched: 6. The CDR3 has 19 amino acids. CDR3 amino acids: CASSPPWTSGRSSTDTQYF. The CDR3 DNA reads as TGTGCCAGCTCACCACCTTGGACTAGCGGGAGATCGAGCACAGATACGCAGTATTTT. Using reference TRBV18 and TRBJ2-3 for the parts outside the CDR3, the full variable domain is NAGVMQNPRHLVRRRGQEARLRCSPMKGHSHVYWYRQLPEEGLKFMVYLQKENIIDESGMPKERFSAEFPKEGPSILRIQQVVRGDSAAYFCASSPPWTSGRSSTDTQYFGPGTRLTVL.

This chain links TRBV6-5 with TRBJ1-5, with no clear D. The CDR3 is 13 amino acids. V dropped 6 bases and J dropped 6 bases, with 12 bases sitting between them. Germline CDR1 MNHEY, CDR2 SVGAGI. The CDR3: CASSRHRRQPQHF. The CDR3 DNA reads TGTGCCAGCAGCCGCCATCGGCGTCAGCCCCAGCATTTT.

The chain couples TRBV5-1 to TRBJ2-7; D is possibly TRBD2 (5 bases). V dropped 2 bases and J dropped 7 bases, with 13 bases sitting between them. Germline CDR1 and CDR2: SGHRS and YFSETQ. The CDR3 consists of 13 residues. In DNA form, the CDR3 reads TGCGCCAGCAGCTTTTCCGGGAATCAGGAGCAGTACTTC. Translation gives CASSFSGNQEQYF.

The rearrangement joins TRBV18 to TRBJ1-1, with D unclear. Trimming cost V 1 base and J 3 bases, with 9 bases left between them. The CDR3 covers 14 residues. CDR1 is KGHSH, CDR2 LQKENI, per germline. The DNA for the CDR3 is TGTGCCAGCTCACCACTGGCGCCTGACACTGAAGCTTTCTTT. Translating gives CASSPLAPDTEAFF.

J is TRBJ1-5 and V is TRBV4-2; TRBD1 is a possible D gene (5 bases). V shed 1 base and J shed 11 bases, with 21 bases lying between them. CDR3 length: 16 amino acids. Germline assignment: CDR1 LGHNA and CDR2 YNFKEQ. In DNA, the CDR3 is TGTGCCAGCAGCCAAGGCGGGACGGAGCTACAGCCGGCCCAGCATTTT. Translated, it gives CASSQGGTELQPAQHF.

The V gene is TRBV2, the J gene TRBJ1-6; TRBD1 aligns across 9 bases. The germline CDR1 and CDR2 sequences are SNHLY and FYNNEI. The CDR3 sequence is 17 residues long. V lost 3 bases, J lost 8 bases, and 11 bases stayed unmatched. The CDR3 DNA follows: TGTGCCAGCAGTGAGACCCTTACGGGACAGGGATATTCACCCCTCCACTTT. Amino acids: CASSETLTGQGYSPLHF.

The chain employs TRBV6-5 and TRBJ2-1; TRBD2 might be the D (6 bases). Germline V CDR1 and CDR2: MNHEY, SVGAGI. V was clipped by 5 bases and J by 9 bases, with 17 bases between them. The CDR3 has 14 residues. The CDR3 reads CASSKRGWEAEQFF. In DNA form, the CDR3 reads TGTGCCAGCAGTAAAAGGGGTTGGGAGGCTGAGCAGTTCTTC.

The chain combines TRBV24-1 with TRBJ1-2; 7 bases align to TRBD1. Losses at the gene ends were 9 bases for V and 7 bases for J; bases not matched to a gene: 16. There are 15 residues in the CDR3. The V gene's germline CDR1 is KGHDR and CDR2 SFDVKD. CDR3 region: CATAKQGRRDFGYTF. Written as DNA, the CDR3 is TGTGCCACCGCGAAACAGGGGCGCAGGGACTTTGGCTACACCTTC.

This clone was recorded only once. This sequence joins TRBV5-1 and TRBJ2-3; D is unclear. The V end was cut by 3 bases, the J end by 1 base, with 15 bases between. This CDR3 region has 16 residues. CDR1 and CDR2 (germline): SGHRS, YFSETQ. The CDR3 sequence: CASSSYGSTGTDTQYF. The CDR3 DNA follows: TGCGCCAGCAGCTCCTACGGGTCCACCGGCACAGATACGCAGTATTTT.

The chain has TRBV6-5 and TRBJ1-5, with a possible D match to TRBD1 (6 bases). The CDR3 length is 14 residues. In germline, CDR1 is MNHEY, CDR2 SVGAGI. The ends were cut back, 5 bases at V and 4 bases at J, with 12 bases in the middle. The CDR3 nucleotides read TGTGCCAGCAGTATTCTCGGACAGAATCAGCCCCAGCATTTT. It translates to CASSILGQNQPQHF.

V usage is TRBV27 and J usage is TRBJ2-7; no definite D call. Trimming pared 6 bases from V and 1 base from J, leaving 13 bases between. This CDR3 has 14 amino acids. Germline lookup yields CDR1 MNHEY and CDR2 SMNVEV (reference sequence). In DNA, the CDR3 is TGTGCCAGCAGCCCCATCGGGCTATCCTACGAGCAGTACTTC. The encoded protein is CASSPIGLSYEQYF.

As concerns this clone: Different DNA sequences within this sample yield the same CDR3. The chain recombines TRBV29-1 with TRBJ1-1; 7 nucleotides agree with TRBD1. The length of the CDR3 is 12 residues. Germline V gene lookup returns CDR1 SQVTM and CDR2 ANQGSEA. Losses at the gene ends were 7 bases for V and 1 base for J; bases not matched to a gene: 3. CDR3: CSARTGNTEAFF. For the CDR3, the DNA is TGCAGCGCTAGGACAGGGAACACTGAAGCTTTCTTT.

The count of this clone is one. The CDR3 reads CASSQIDVRSNQPQHF. Written as DNA, the CDR3 is TGCGCCAGCAGCCAAATAGATGTCAGGAGCAATCAGCCCCAGCATTTT. The V gene is TRBV4-1, the J gene TRBJ1-5, with no clear D. Trimming shortened V by 2 bases and J by 1 base, and 12 bases separated the two germline ends. This CDR3 is built from 16 residues. Looked up from germline, CDR1 is MGHRA and CDR2 is YSYEKL.

The V call is TRBV28, the J call TRBJ1-2; 9 bases match TRBD1. The germline V gene encodes CDR1 MDHEN and CDR2 SYDVKM. The trim removed 3 bases at V and 3 bases at J, leaving 8 bases unmatched. CDR3 length equals 16 residues. CDR3 in DNA: TGTGCCAGCAGTTTGACAGGGGGTATGGTCCACTATGGCTACACCTTC. Amino acids: CASSLTGGMVHYGYTF.

The J gene is TRBJ1-4, the V gene TRBV28; D possibly corresponds to TRBD1 (6 bases). V gave up 3 bases and J gave up 0 bases, with 8 bases separating them. CDR1 and CDR2 (germline): MDHEN, SYDVKM. The CDR3 runs to 15 residues. The CDR3 DNA sequence: TGTGCCAGCAGTTTGGGGGCTGCAACTAATGAAAAACTGTTTTTT. This codes for CASSLGAATNEKLFF.